This entry is about one T cell receptor beta chain. Antigen unknown. These data belong to a study of glioma-infiltrating T cells. Study-wide findings and caveats: Tissue-blood divergence was below expectation in non-neoplastic patients, above in gliomas. Signature shared blood CDR3 motifs were enriched in low-divergence and depleted in high-divergence patients.

Using RNA template, CDR3s of TCR alpha and beta were amplified with iRepertoire arm-PCR. TCRdb processed the multiplex PCR reads anew with MiXCR; each CDR3 protein has one entry. The table records 300,000 to 400,000 distinct CDR3 sequences, 41% of them present only once. The specimen was glioma tissue, nonneoplastic brain tissue, or PBMCs (not recorded which). This TCR derives from a human donor with low-grade glioma or glioblastoma, undergoing nonglioma brain surgery, or in good health (not recorded which).

The CDR3 DNA reads TGTGCCAGCAGCCGGGGGGCAGGGCAAGAGACCCAGTACTTC. It translates to CASSRGAGQETQYF. V is TRBV7-9 and J is TRBJ2-5; tentatively, D is TRBD2 (7 bases). V was clipped by 5 bases and J by 2 bases, with 12 bases between them. This CDR3 has 14 residues. Germline CDR1 SEHNR, CDR2 FQNEAQ (reference sequence). Combining the CDR3 with reference TRBV7-9 and TRBJ2-5 gives the whole variable domain DTGVSQNPRHKITKRGQNVTFRCDPISEHNRLYWYRQTLGQGPEFLTYFQNEAQLEKSRLLSDRFSAERPKGSFSTLEIQRTEQGDSAMYLCASSRGAGQETQYFGPGTRLLVL.